The TCR beta chain under discussion was sequenced for a study of T-cell reconstitution after alpha-beta-depleted transplantation in children. This clonotype was counted between two and nine times. What it recognizes is unknown. Study results and limitations: The authors attributed T-cell counts and diversity one year after transplant mostly to newly produced T cells. Recipient T cells and thymic progenitors that survived gave rise to the high TCRbeta diversity observed at day 60 in some patients. In patients about two months after transplant, alpha-beta T cells reportedly arose from several hundred expanded graft clones.

Researchers prepared the TCRbeta library using unique molecular identifiers, the study reports. TCRdb independently ran MiXCR on the PCR reads; one entry per CDR3 protein. This sample has hundreds of thousands of distinct CDR3 sequences, with about an eighth found just once. The starting material was PBMCs, obtained before TCRalphabeta/CD19-depleted stem cell transplant. The sequence came from a girl aged 2-10 years with congenital amegakaryocytic thrombocytopenia, due to receive a stem cell transplant.

The CDR3 protein is CASSDSLRVKVADTQYF. The CDR3 coding sequence is TGTGCCAGCAGTGATAGTTTGAGGGTGAAGGTAGCAGATACGCAGTATTTT. The rearrangement links TRBV2 to TRBJ2-3; tentative D call: TRBD2 (5 bases). Trimming removed 3 bases from V and 4 bases from J, with 20 bases in between. Looked up from germline, CDR1 is SNHLY and CDR2 is FYNNEI. The CDR3 runs to 17 residues. The full variable domain, rest sourced from reference TRBV2 and TRBJ2-3, is EPEVTQTPSHQVTQMGQEVILRCVPISNHLYFYWYRQILGQKVEFLVSFYNNEISEKSEIFDDQFSVERPDGSNFTLKIRSTKLEDSAMYFCASSDSLRVKVADTQYFGPGTRLTVL.